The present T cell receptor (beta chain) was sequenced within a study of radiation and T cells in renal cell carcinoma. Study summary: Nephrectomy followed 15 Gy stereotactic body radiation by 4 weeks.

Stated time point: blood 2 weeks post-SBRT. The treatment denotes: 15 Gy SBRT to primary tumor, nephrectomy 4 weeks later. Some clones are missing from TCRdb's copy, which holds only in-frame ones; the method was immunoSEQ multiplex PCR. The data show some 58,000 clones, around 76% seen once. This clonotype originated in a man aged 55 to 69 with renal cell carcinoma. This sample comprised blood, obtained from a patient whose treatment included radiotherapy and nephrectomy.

CDR3 in DNA: TGTGCCAGCACCACTCGAGCGGGGGATACCGGGGAGCTGTTTTTT. The encoded protein is CASTTRAGDTGELFF. The chain couples TRBV5-4 to TRBJ2-2, with TRBD2 identical over 8 bases. With 6 bases clipped from V and 5 bases from J, the junction kept 9 bases outside the gene matches. CDR3 length equals 15 residues. Looked up from germline, CDR1 is SGHNT and CDR2 is YYREEE (reference sequence).